Shown below are 31 T cell receptor beta chains from a single sample sequenced in a study of T cell repertoires in cytomegalovirus infection. What these receptors recognize is not known. TCRdb re-called the reads through MiXCR, storing one row per CDR3 protein. The sample gives 680,000 or so distinct CDR3 sequences, around a third of which show up once; 18% is in the top ten. The source material was cultured PBMCs, sampled from culture after CMV antigen stimulation. The receptors stem from a human donor in good health (CMV status not recorded). Some clones in this sample may be carry-over from other donors' samples.

The rearrangement joins TRBV7-8 to TRBJ2-2, with 15 bases lining up with TRBD2. Germline V gene data show CDR1 as SGHVS and CDR2 as FQNEAQ. The V gene end was trimmed by 7 bases and the J gene end by 6 bases; junction bases not matched to a gene: 6. The CDR3 runs to 16 residues. CDR3 in DNA: TGTGCCAGCACAGGACTAGCGGGAGGGCCGGCCGGGGAGCTGTTTTTT. Amino acid sequence: CASTGLAGGPAGELFF.

This CDR3 is CASSTRLAREQFF. DNA for the CDR3: TGTGCCAGCAGCACACGGCTAGCGAGGGAGCAGTTCTTC. The chain joins TRBV14 to TRBJ2-1; D may be TRBD2 (6 bases). V was cut by 5 bases and J by 10 bases, with 15 bases left in between. The CDR3 has 13 residues. CDR1 is SGHDN, CDR2 FVKESK, per germline.

J is TRBJ2-3 and V is TRBV7-9; a weak D match, TRBD1 (7 bases). Per the germline V gene, CDR1 is SEHNR and CDR2 is FQNEAQ (reference sequence). The CDR3 has 18 residues. Trimming stripped 5 bases from V and 0 bases from J, with 21 bases between. The DNA of the CDR3 is TGTGCCAGCAGCATCAAGGAGGGGGCCCTACCTAGCACAGATACGCAGTATTTT. It codes for CASSIKEGALPSTDTQYF.

The chain couples TRBV11-2 to TRBJ2-3, with 15 bases aligning to TRBD2. The length of the CDR3 is 17 residues. Germline V gene lookup returns CDR1 SGHAT and CDR2 FQNNGV. V lost 10 bases, J lost 4 bases, and 12 bases stayed unmatched. CDR3 bases: TGTGCCACCAGTCGAGGGACTAGCGGGGGGTCGTCAGATACGCAGTATTTT. Translation gives CATSRGTSGGSSDTQYF.

The V and J genes are TRBV11-2 and TRBJ2-7; 7 bases map to TRBD2. The CDR3 contains 18 residues. Losses at the gene ends were 4 bases for V and 1 base for J; bases not matched to a gene: 16. Germline V gene data show CDR1 as SGHAT and CDR2 as FQNNGV. In DNA, the CDR3 is TGTGCCAGCAGCTCAATTTCCCCTCTAGCGGATTCGTCCTACGAGCAGTACTTC. Amino acid sequence: CASSSISPLADSSYEQYF.

In DNA form, the CDR3 reads TGTGCCAGCACCGGGGACAGGGGATATTCACCCCTCCACTTT. Residues: CASTGDRGYSPLHF. This sequence joins TRBV12-3 or TRBV12-4 and TRBJ1-6; 10 positions agree with TRBD1. The CDR3 totals 14 residues. Trimming at V came to 7 bases and at J to 8 bases, leaving 5 bases not matched to a gene.

This clonotype occurred many times. The rearrangement uses TRBV7-2 and TRBJ2-1; 7 nucleotides agree with TRBD2. Germline CDR1 SGHTA, CDR2 FQGNSA. This CDR3 has 16 residues. With V trimmed by 3 bases and J by 2 bases, 7 bases remained unmatched. The CDR3, as DNA: TGTGCCAGCAGCTTGGATGCGGGGGTAACCTACAATGAGCAGTTCTTC. Protein: CASSLDAGVTYNEQFF.

The chain recombines TRBV4-1 with TRBJ2-7; maybe TRBD2 (5 bases). CDR3 length equals 15 residues. V dropped 3 bases and J dropped 6 bases, with 18 bases sitting between them. CDR1 is MGHRA and CDR2 is YSYEKL in the germline V gene. In DNA, the CDR3 is TGCGCCAGCAGCCAGAGAGCGGACGGTGGGTTCGAGCAGTACTTC. Protein product: CASSQRADGGFEQYF.

This chain joins TRBV10-3 and TRBJ1-1, with unresolved D. The germline V gene encodes CDR1 ENHRY and CDR2 SYGVKD. The CDR3 is 15 residues long. Trimming removed 0 bases from V and 1 base from J, with 9 bases in between. DNA of the CDR3: TGTGCCATCAGTGAGTCGGGCCTGAGGAACACTGAAGCTTTCTTT. Its translation is CAISESGLRNTEAFF.

This clonotype was seen a handful of times. At one boundary the junction diverges from the germline segment, which might be a read error. The chain recombines TRBV4-1 with TRBJ1-3; 7 bases map to TRBD1. Germline CDR1 MGHRA, CDR2 YSYEKL. The CDR3 spans 14 residues. CDR3 sequence (DNA): TGTGCCAGCTCACAAGGGGGCACAGGAAACACCATATATTTT. Amino acids: CASSQGGTGNTIYF.

This clonotype occurred a few times. The DNA is omitted, as the CDR3 cannot be located on it reliably, and the CDR3 follows TCRdb's listing. The chain has TRBV12-3 or TRBV12-4 and TRBJ1-1; TRBD1 was called by the table and not checked on the DNA. Including both end residues, the CDR3 is 17 amino acids long. CDR3 in amino acids: CASSFGEGDRRNTEAFF.

The table lists this clonotype with a few counts. The chain joins TRBV15 to TRBJ2-5; 8 bases are shared with TRBD2. This CDR3 contains 19 residues. Trimming removed 0 bases from V and 2 bases from J; junction bases left unmatched: 14. Germline-derived CDR1 and CDR2 are LNHNV and YYDKDF (reference sequence). As DNA, the CDR3 is TGTGCCACCAGCAGAGATCGGAACGGGGTAGCGGGGAAACAAGAGACCCAGTACTTC. Translating gives CATSRDRNGVAGKQETQYF. The full variable domain, with the rest looked up from reference TRBV15 and TRBJ2-5, is DAMVIQNPRYQVTQFGKPVTLSCSQTLNHNVMYWYQQKSSQAPKLLFHYYDKDFNNEADTPDNFQSRRPNTSFCFLDIRSPGLGDTAMYLCATSRDRNGVAGKQETQYFGPGTRLLVL.

The genes are TRBV20-1 and TRBJ1-1; D remains unclear. Deletions cut 4 bases from V and 3 bases from J, with 9 bases between. The CDR3 runs 12 residues. CDR1 and CDR2 from the germline V gene are DFQATT and SNEGSKA (reference sequence). The CDR3 sequence is CSANNVDTEAFF. The CDR3 DNA is TGCAGTGCTAACAATGTGGACACTGAAGCTTTCTTT.

The chain recombines TRBV6-5 with TRBJ2-5, with a tentative D call TRBD1 (5 bases). V was pared by 5 bases and J by 5 bases, with 21 bases between. Germline V gene sequence: CDR1 MNHEY, CDR2 SVGAGI. The CDR3 contains 16 residues. DNA for the CDR3: TGTGCCAGCAGTCAAACCTCAGGGATAAGACCGGAGACCCAGTACTTC. Encoded protein: CASSQTSGIRPETQYF.

This clonotype was seen many times. The chain is built from TRBV7-9 and TRBJ1-3; no firm D call. Germline values: CDR1 SEHNR, CDR2 FQNEAQ (reference sequence). V was shortened by 4 bases and J by 4 bases, with 17 bases between the two germline ends. The length of the CDR3 is 16 residues. The CDR3 reads CASSSGKNAQGNTIYF. CDR3 nucleotides: TGTGCCAGCAGCTCCGGGAAAAACGCCCAGGGAAACACCATATATTTT. The whole variable domain, filled in from reference TRBV7-9 and TRBJ1-3, reads DTGVSQNPRHKITKRGQNVTFRCDPISEHNRLYWYRQTLGQGPEFLTYFQNEAQLEKSRLLSDRFSAERPKGSFSTLEIQRTEQGDSAMYLCASSSGKNAQGNTIYFGEGSWLTVV.

CDR3 sequence reads: CASSGPGMHTQYF. The CDR3 nucleotides are TGTGCCAGCAGTGGCCCCGGGATGCATACGCAGTATTTT. The chain couples TRBV25-1 to TRBJ2-3; a possible D gene is TRBD2 (5 bases). The V and J ends lost 4 bases and 7 bases respectively, with 12 bases between them. Germline V gene lookup returns CDR1 MGHDK and CDR2 SYGVNS. This CDR3 contains 13 residues.

The CDR3 DNA follows: TGTGCCAGCAGTTTCTACAGGGGTACGGGTGGCTACACCTTC. Protein sequence: CASSFYRGTGGYTF. The gene calls are TRBV6-2 or TRBV6-3 and TRBJ1-2; TRBD1 agrees at 7 bases. There are 14 residues in the CDR3. Trimming cost V 4 bases and J 7 bases; bases outside gene matches: 9. The V gene's germline CDR1 is MNHEY and CDR2 SVGEGT.

At least ten counts were recorded for this clonotype. The V gene is TRBV7-8, the J gene TRBJ1-4; D is possibly TRBD1 (6 bases). V was pared by 3 bases and J by 4 bases, with 21 bases between. The CDR3 is 18 amino acids. Germline V gene sequence: CDR1 SGHVS, CDR2 FQNEAQ. As DNA, the CDR3 is TGTGCCAGCAGCTTTCGGGCGGGGGCCACGAGGAGTAATGAAAAACTGTTTTTT. It specifies CASSFRAGATRSNEKLFF.

This clonotype showed up just a few times. J is TRBJ1-5 and V is TRBV7-6; D unresolved. CDR3 length: 13 residues. Germline CDR1 and CDR2: SGHVS and FNYEAQ. V lost 5 bases to trimming and J lost 7 bases, with 12 bases between them. This CDR3 is CASSAWAGQPQHF. The CDR3 bases are TGTGCCAGCAGCGCGTGGGCGGGACAGCCCCAGCATTTT.

This clonotype was picked up many times. This rearrangement joins TRBV7-2 to TRBJ1-6; TRBD1 agrees at 7 bases. Looked up from germline, CDR1 is SGHTA and CDR2 is FQGNSA. V dropped 5 bases and J dropped 5; count of bases not matched to a gene: 6. This CDR3 has 15 amino acids. CDR3 sequence (DNA): TGTGCCAGCAGCCAACTCAGGGGGAATAATTCACCCCTCCACTTT. Translated: CASSQLRGNNSPLHF.

The CDR3 loop is CASSKDGFSGNTIYF. DNA for the CDR3: TGTGCCAGTAGCAAGGACGGCTTCTCTGGAAACACCATATATTTT. This chain connects TRBV19 to TRBJ1-3, with D unresolved. V was pared by 6 bases and J by 0 bases, with 12 bases between. The CDR3 extends over 15 amino acids. Germline loops: CDR1 LNHDA, CDR2 SQIVND (reference sequence).

The chain carries TRBV20-1 and TRBJ2-1; a possible D gene is TRBD2 (5 bases). This CDR3 spans 14 amino acids. Germline assignment: CDR1 DFQATT and CDR2 SNEGSKA (reference sequence). The V gene lost 4 bases and the J gene lost 0 bases, with 10 bases spanning the gap. CDR3 residues: CSATLSGSYNEQFF. Here the CDR3 DNA reads TGCAGTGCTACCCTCAGCGGCTCCTACAATGAGCAGTTCTTC.

The V gene is TRBV6-5, the J gene TRBJ2-7; D is perhaps TRBD1 (6 bases). The CDR3 totals 13 residues. With 5 bases removed from V and 6 bases from J, the gap between germline ends came to 14 bases. The V gene's germline CDR1 is MNHEY and CDR2 SVGAGI. The CDR3 spells CASSGVRGGEQYF. The DNA of the CDR3 is TGTGCCAGCAGTGGCGTGAGAGGGGGCGAGCAGTACTTC.

The chain employs TRBV5-6 and TRBJ2-3, with TRBD2 matching 12 bases. J was trimmed by 9 bases and V by 4 bases; bases with no gene match: 12. The CDR3 extends over 16 amino acids. From germline, CDR1 is SGHDT and CDR2 YYEEEE. DNA for the CDR3: TGTGCCAGCAGCCGACTAGCGGGAGAATCGCATATCACGCAGTATTTT. This gives the protein CASSRLAGESHITQYF.

The CDR3 spells CASSPAARQPQHF. In nucleotides, the CDR3 is TGTGCCAGCTCACCCGCGGCGCGACAGCCCCAGCATTTT. V and J are TRBV18 and TRBJ1-5; no clear D. The germline V gene encodes CDR1 KGHSH and CDR2 LQKENI. V gave up 3 bases and J gave up 7 bases, with 10 bases separating them. The CDR3 totals 13 residues.

In its sample, this clonotype was seen a few times. The chain is built from TRBV20-1 and TRBJ2-4, with D maybe TRBD2 (6 bases). With 1 base removed from V and 2 bases from J, the gap between germline ends came to 12 bases. CDR1 is DFQATT and CDR2 is SNEGSKA in the germline V gene (reference sequence). The CDR3 is made up of 15 amino acids. DNA for the CDR3: TGCAGTGCTAGAGGTCCCGGGACTTCCAAAAACATTCAGTACTTC. The encoded protein is CSARGPGTSKNIQYF.

This clonotype has more than one count but fewer than ten. In DNA form, the CDR3 reads TGTGCCTGGAGTGTACTTCTGAAAGCTTTCTTT. Its protein product is CAWSVLLKAFF. This chain connects TRBV30 to TRBJ1-1; D remains ambiguous. Trimming pared 0 bases from V and 9 bases from J, leaving 8 bases between. Looked up from germline, CDR1 is GTSNPN and CDR2 is SVGIG (reference sequence). The CDR3 length is 11 residues.

This chain connects TRBV6-1 to TRBJ1-1; possible D gene TRBD1, 5 bases. The germline V gene encodes CDR1 MNHNS and CDR2 SASEGT. V was shortened by 3 bases and J by 5 bases, with 10 bases between the two germline ends. This CDR3 is 13 amino acids long. The CDR3 spells CASSDVGGTEAFF. In DNA form, the CDR3 reads TGTGCCAGCAGTGATGTGGGGGGGACTGAAGCTTTCTTT.

The V call is TRBV7-9, the J call TRBJ2-1; D may be TRBD2 (5 bases). Looked up from germline, CDR1 is SEHNR and CDR2 is FQNEAQ (reference sequence). CDR3 length equals 13 residues. Trimming removed 2 bases from V and 5 bases from J, with 7 bases in between. CDR3 coding DNA: TGTGCCAGCAGCTTACTGACTAACAATGAGCAGTTCTTC. Translation: CASSLLTNNEQFF.

CDR3: CATSSSAPYYSYEQYF. CDR3 DNA: TGTGCCACCAGCAGTTCTGCGCCCTACTACTCCTACGAGCAGTACTTC. The chain is built from TRBV15 and TRBJ2-7; no clear D gene. The CDR3 spans 16 residues. V lost 3 bases and J 0 bases, leaving 15 bases between the germline ends. Germline CDR1 is LNHNV and CDR2 is YYDKDF (reference sequence).

There are a few counts of this clonotype. This chain uses TRBV27 with TRBJ2-5; D might be TRBD1 or TRBD2, each matching 5 bases. The germline V gene has CDR1 MNHEY and CDR2 SMNVEV (reference sequence). V lost 5 bases and J lost 1, with 23 bases in between. CDR3 length: 18 amino acids. CDR3 nucleotide sequence: TGTGCCAGCAGTCCACGAGGGGCGGGTACACGAACCCAAGAGACCCAGTACTTC. Translated, it gives CASSPRGAGTRTQETQYF.